A selection of T cell receptor beta chains follows, all from one sample in a study of response to subunit inactivated influenza vaccine. Via MiXCR, TCRdb re-called the RT-PCR reads, giving one row per CDR3 protein. The profile shows some 300,000 distinct CDR3 sequences, approximately 20% of them singletons. Specimen: PBMCs from blood, collected about 19 months after vaccination. The receptor set was obtained from a man aged 45 to 70 who received an inactivated influenza vaccine. Each CDR3 is given with its conserved first and last residue. The D gene is left open where the match is weak. Rows give clone size only sometimes, using once, few, many, or a class for an expanded clone.

J gene,V gene,D gene,clone size,CDR3 protein,CDR3 DNA
TRBJ1-1,TRBV28,.,.,CASRIVGTAGEAFF,TGTGCCAGCAGGATAGTCGGGACGGCGGGAGAAGCTTTCTTT
TRBJ2-7,TRBV6-2/TRBV6-3,TRBD2,.,CASMMGLAAEQYF,TGTGCCAGCATGATGGGACTAGCAGCCGAGCAGTACTTC
TRBJ1-4,TRBV3-1,.,.,CASSQGPLPTNEKLFF,TGTGCCAGCAGCCAAGGACCCTTACCAACTAATGAAAAACTGTTTTTT
TRBJ1-1,TRBV4-2,.,few,CASSRHLRGGNTEAFF,TGTGCCAGCAGCCGACACCTCAGGGGTGGGAACACTGAAGCTTTCTTT
TRBJ2-1,TRBV25-1,.,few,CASSDGYEQFF,TGTGCCAGCAGTGATGGGTATGAGCAGTTCTTC
TRBJ1-5,TRBV20-1,TRBD1,once,CSARQRGTVHQPQHF,TGCAGTGCTCGACAGCGAGGGACAGTACATCAGCCCCAGCATTTT
TRBJ2-1,TRBV7-8,TRBD2,.,CASSYLAGGFYNEQFF,TGTGCCAGCAGCTACCTAGCGGGAGGATTCTACAATGAGCAGTTCTTC
TRBJ1-6,TRBV6-1,TRBD1,once,CASSDWWDRGAPLHF,TGTGCCAGCAGTGACTGGTGGGACAGGGGAGCACCCCTCCACTTT
TRBJ1-4,TRBV7-8,.,few,CASSTPTGMAEKLFF,TGTGCCAGCAGCACCCCGACGGGAATGGCTGAAAAACTGTTTTTT
TRBJ1-5,TRBV6-5,.,.,CASSYSWFQGNQPQHF,TGTGCCAGCAGTTACTCGTGGTTCCAGGGGAATCAGCCCCAGCATTTT